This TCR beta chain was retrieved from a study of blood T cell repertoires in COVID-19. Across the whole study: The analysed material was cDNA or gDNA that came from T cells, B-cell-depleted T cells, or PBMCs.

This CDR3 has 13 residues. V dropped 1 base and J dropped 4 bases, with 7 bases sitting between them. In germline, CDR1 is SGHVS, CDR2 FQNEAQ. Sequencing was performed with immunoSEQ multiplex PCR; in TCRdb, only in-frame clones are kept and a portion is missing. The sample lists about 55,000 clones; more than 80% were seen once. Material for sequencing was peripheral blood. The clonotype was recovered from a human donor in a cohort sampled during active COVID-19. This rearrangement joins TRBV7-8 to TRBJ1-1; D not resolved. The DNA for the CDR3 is TGTGCCAGCAGCTTAGTAGAGGGCACTGAAGCTTTCTTT. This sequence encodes CASSLVEGTEAFF.